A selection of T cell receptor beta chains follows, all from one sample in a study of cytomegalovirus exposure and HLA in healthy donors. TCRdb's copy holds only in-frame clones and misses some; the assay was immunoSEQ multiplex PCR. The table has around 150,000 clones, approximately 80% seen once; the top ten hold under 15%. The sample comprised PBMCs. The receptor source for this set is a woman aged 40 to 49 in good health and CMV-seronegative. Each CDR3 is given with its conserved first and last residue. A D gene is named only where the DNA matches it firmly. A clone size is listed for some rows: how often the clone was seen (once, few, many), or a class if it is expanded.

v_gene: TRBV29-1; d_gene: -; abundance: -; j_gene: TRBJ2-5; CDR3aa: CSVDKGEETQYF; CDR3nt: TGCAGCGTTGATAAGGGAGAAGAGACCCAGTACTTC
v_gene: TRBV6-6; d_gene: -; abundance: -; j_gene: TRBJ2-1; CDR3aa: CASSYSLSVLNEQFF; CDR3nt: TGTGCCAGCAGTTACTCCCTATCCGTCCTCAATGAGCAGTTCTTC
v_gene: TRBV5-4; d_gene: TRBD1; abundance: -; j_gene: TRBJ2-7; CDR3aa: CASSLPPGGRSYEQYF; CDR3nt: TGTGCCAGCAGCCTCCCCCCAGGGGGTAGGTCTTACGAGCAGTACTTC
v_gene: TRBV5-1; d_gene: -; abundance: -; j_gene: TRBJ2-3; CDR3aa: CASSLAGQASTDTQYF; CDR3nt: TGCGCCAGCAGCTTGGCCGGACAAGCTAGCACAGATACGCAGTATTTT
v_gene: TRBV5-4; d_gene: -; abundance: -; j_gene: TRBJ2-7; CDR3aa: CASSLEPGETDEQYF; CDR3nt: TGTGCCAGCAGCTTGGAGCCGGGAGAGACGGACGAGCAGTACTTC
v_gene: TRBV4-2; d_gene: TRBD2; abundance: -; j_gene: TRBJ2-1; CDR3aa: CASSPGTSGRAVYNEQFF; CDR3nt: TGTGCCAGCAGCCCAGGGACTAGCGGGAGGGCCGTCTACAATGAGCAGTTCTTC
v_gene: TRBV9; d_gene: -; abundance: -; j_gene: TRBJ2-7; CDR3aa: CASSVGGKGYEQYF; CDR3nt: TGTGCCAGCAGCGTAGGGGGTAAGGGGTACGAGCAGTACTTC
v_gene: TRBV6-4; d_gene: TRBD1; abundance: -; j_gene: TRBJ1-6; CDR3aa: CASSATGDRSPLHF; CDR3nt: TGTGCCAGCAGTGCCACAGGGGATCGTTCACCCCTCCACTTT
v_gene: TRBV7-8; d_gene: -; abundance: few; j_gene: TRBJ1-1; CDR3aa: CASSLPGNTEAFF; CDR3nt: TGTGCCAGCAGCTTGCCAGGGAACACTGAAGCTTTCTTT
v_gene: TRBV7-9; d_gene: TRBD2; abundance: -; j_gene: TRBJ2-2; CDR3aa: CSSSRTSGNTGELFF; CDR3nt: TGTTCCAGCAGCCGGACTAGCGGCAACACCGGGGAGCTGTTTTTT
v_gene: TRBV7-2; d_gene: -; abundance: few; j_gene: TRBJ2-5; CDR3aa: CASSLVDHETQYF; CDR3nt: TGTGCCAGCAGCTTGGTAGATCACGAGACCCAGTACTTC
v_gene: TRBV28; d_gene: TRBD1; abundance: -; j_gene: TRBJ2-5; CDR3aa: CASSVQGAGETQYF; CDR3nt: TGTGCCAGCAGTGTACAGGGGGCCGGAGAGACCCAGTACTTC
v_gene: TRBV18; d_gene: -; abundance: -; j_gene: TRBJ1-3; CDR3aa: CASSPRGYSGNTIYF; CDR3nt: TGTGCCAGCTCACCAAGGGGATACTCTGGAAACACCATATATTTT
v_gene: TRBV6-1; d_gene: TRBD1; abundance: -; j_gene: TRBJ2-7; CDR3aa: CASSAAGTGGYEQYF; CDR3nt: TGTGCCAGCAGTGCGGCCGGGACAGGGGGCTATGAGCAGTACTTC
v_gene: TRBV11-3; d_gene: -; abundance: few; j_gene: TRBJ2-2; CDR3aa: CASSPRLGVSGELFF; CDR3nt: TGTGCCAGCAGCCCGAGACTAGGAGTGTCCGGGGAGCTGTTTTTT
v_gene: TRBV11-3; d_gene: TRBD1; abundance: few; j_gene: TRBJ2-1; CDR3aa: CASSMTGINEQFF; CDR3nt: TGTGCCAGCAGTATGACAGGGATCAATGAGCAGTTCTTC
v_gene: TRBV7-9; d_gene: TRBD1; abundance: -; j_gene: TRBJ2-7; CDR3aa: CSSSSAGGGTYEQYF; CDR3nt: TGTTCCAGCAGCTCCGCAGGGGGTGGGACCTACGAGCAGTACTTC
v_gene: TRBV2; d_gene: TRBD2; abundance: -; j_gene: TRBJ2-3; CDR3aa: CASRGLAGTSYTQYF; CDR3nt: TGTGCCAGCAGGGGACTAGCGGGTACTAGTTATACGCAGTATTTT
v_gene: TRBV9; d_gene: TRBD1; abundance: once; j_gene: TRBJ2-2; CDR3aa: CASSVDRVSNTGELFF; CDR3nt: TGTGCCAGCAGCGTCGACAGGGTTTCGAACACCGGGGAGCTGTTTTTT
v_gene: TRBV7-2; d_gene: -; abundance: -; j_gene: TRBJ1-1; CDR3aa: CASTLDRSTEAFF; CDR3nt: TGTGCCAGCACCCTCGACAGAAGCACTGAAGCTTTCTTT
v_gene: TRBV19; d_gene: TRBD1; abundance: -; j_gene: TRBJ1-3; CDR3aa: CASRGSGNTIYF; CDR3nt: TGTGCCAGCAGGGGGTCCGGAAACACCATATATTTT
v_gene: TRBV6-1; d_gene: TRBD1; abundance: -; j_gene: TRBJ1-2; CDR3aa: CASTLRGQFYGYTF; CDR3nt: TGTGCCAGCACCTTAAGGGGACAGTTCTATGGCTACACCTTC
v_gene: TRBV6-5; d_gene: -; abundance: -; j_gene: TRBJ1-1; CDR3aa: CASMNVRNTEAFF; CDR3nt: TGTGCCAGCATGAATGTTAGGAACACTGAAGCTTTCTTT
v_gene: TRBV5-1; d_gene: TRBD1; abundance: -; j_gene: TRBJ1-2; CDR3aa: CASSDRTGSYGYTF; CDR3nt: TGCGCCAGCAGCGACCGGACAGGGAGCTATGGCTACACCTTC
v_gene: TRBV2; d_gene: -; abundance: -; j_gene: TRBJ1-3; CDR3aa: CATKGGASSGNTIYF; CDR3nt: TGTGCCACCAAAGGGGGGGCGAGCTCTGGAAACACCATATATTTT
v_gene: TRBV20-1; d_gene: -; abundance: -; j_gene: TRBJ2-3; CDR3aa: CSARWPDTQYF; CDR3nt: TGCAGTGCTAGATGGCCAGATACGCAGTATTTT
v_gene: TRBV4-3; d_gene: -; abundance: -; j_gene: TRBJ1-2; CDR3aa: CASSQEVRRPGGGYTF; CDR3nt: TGCGCCAGCAGCCAAGAAGTCCGGCGGCCGGGGGGCGGCTACACCTTC
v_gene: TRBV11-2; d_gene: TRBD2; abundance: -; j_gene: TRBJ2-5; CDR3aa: CASSLGTSGIETQYF; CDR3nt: TGTGCCAGCAGCTTAGGGACTAGCGGGATAGAGACCCAGTACTTC
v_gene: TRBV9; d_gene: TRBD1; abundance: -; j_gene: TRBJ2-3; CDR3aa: CASSARDRSTDTQYF; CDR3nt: TGTGCCAGCAGCGCCCGGGACAGAAGCACAGATACGCAGTATTTT
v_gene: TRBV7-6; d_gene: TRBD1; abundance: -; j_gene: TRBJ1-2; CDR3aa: CASSPRQGAYYGYTF; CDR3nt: TGTGCCAGCAGCCCTAGACAGGGGGCGTACTATGGCTACACCTTC
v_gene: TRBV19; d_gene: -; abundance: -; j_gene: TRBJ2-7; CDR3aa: CASSTTAGTEQYF; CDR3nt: TGTGCCAGTAGTACGACTGCGGGTACCGAGCAGTACTTC
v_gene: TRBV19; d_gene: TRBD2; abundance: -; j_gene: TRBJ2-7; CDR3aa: CASSQGLAGTYEQYF; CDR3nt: TGTGCCAGTAGTCAAGGACTAGCGGGCACCTACGAGCAGTACTTC